This TCR beta chain was retrieved from a study of CXCR3-negative and CXCR3-positive naive CD8 T cells. Through 5' RACE with UMI labels, the TRB cDNA libraries were prepared. TCRdb derives one entry per CDR3 protein from the 5' RACE reads, leaving out DNA. This table lists tens of thousands of distinct CDR3 sequences. Study-wide findings and caveats: Researchers report that CXCR3-positive naive cells carry more hydrophobic TRB CDR3s than CXCR3-negative naive cells.

The CDR3 is 12 residues long. The germline V gene encodes CDR1 SQVTM and CDR2 ANQGSEA. In the case of this clonotype: The target antigen is unknown.

The chain joins TRBV29-1 to TRBJ1-2. The source is a human donor in good health. Some clones in this sample may be carry-over from other donors' samples. The sample was naive CXCR3+ CD8+ T cells from blood. Subset denoted: CD45RO-CCR7+CD27+CD95- naive CD8+ T cells expressing CXCR3 (TNR3+). CDR3 sequence: CSVGPSAYGYTF.